This T cell receptor beta chain was identified in a study of follicular helper T cells after annual influenza vaccination. Study information: Blood was drawn on days 0, 7 and 28 after vaccination.

TCRdb keeps only in-frame clones here, not all; method: immunoSEQ multiplex PCR. This sample has about 420 clones; roughly 69% occur once, and the top ten carry approximately 14%. The time point here: 2014-2015 season, 7 days after vaccination. The CDR3 totals 13 residues. Germline CDR1 reads SGHTA; CDR2 reads FQGNSA. The V gene lost 5 bases and the J gene lost 0 bases, with 5 bases spanning the gap. The receptor was isolated from an adult who received the influenza vaccine. This chain joins TRBV7-2 and TRBJ1-3; D remains unclear. The sample was CXCR5+ CD38+ circulating T follicular helper cells from blood, taken 7 days after influenza vaccination. Subset specified: circulating Tfh, non-naive CD4+CXCR5+PD-1+ (ICOS+CD38+ or ICOS-CD38-). The CDR3 bases are TGTGCCAGCAGCCTAAACTCTGGAAACACCATATATTTT. Translating it yields CASSLNSGNTIYF. Complete variable domain (other parts from reference TRBV7-2 and TRBJ1-3): GAGVSQSPSNKVTEKGKDVELRCDPISGHTALYWYRQSLGQGLEFLIYFQGNSAPDKSGLPSDRFSAERTGGSVSTLTIQRTQQEDSAVYLCASSLNSGNTIYFGEGSWLTVV.